These T cell receptor beta chains were read from a single sample in a study of CD8+ T cells in alopecia areata. The repertoire was sequenced with immunoSEQ multiplex PCR; TCRdb's copy has only in-frame clones and lacks some. The sample shows 200,000 to 250,000 clones, about three fifths of them seen only once. This sample comprised CD4+ T cells sorted from blood, obtained at week 4, from a patient treated with tofacitinib. The receptors here all came from a human donor with alopecia areata. CDR3s include the opening cysteine and the closing phenylalanine or tryptophan. The order of the fields is V gene, D gene, J gene, clone size, CDR3 protein, CDR3 DNA. The D gene is left open where the match is weak. Clone size is shown for a subset of rows, as once, few, many or a class of expanded clone.

>TRBV5-6|.|TRBJ2-7|.
CASSLGPLYEQYF
TGTGCCAGCAGCTTGGGGCCCCTCTACGAGCAGTACTTC
>TRBV14|.|TRBJ2-7|few
CASTSLEQYF
TGTGCCAGCACCTCCCTCGAGCAGTACTTC
>TRBV14|.|TRBJ2-5|.
CASSQDLGETQYF
TGTGCCAGCAGCCAAGATCTAGGAGAGACCCAGTACTTC
>TRBV5-1|.|TRBJ2-3|.
CASSRDTDTQYF
TGCGCCAGCAGCCGAGACACAGATACGCAGTATTTT
>TRBV9|TRBD1|TRBJ2-1|.
CASSPQGQKYNEQFF
TGTGCCAGCAGCCCTCAGGGACAGAAATACAATGAGCAGTTCTTC
>TRBV9|TRBD2|TRBJ2-3|once
CASSVGSSGATDTQYF
TGTGCCAGCAGCGTAGGTTCTAGCGGGGCCACAGATACGCAGTATTTT
>TRBV30|.|TRBJ2-3|.
CAWSGDTQYF
TGTGCCTGGAGTGGGGATACGCAGTATTTT
>TRBV29-1|.|TRBJ2-1|.
CSVEFSGDEQFF
TGCAGCGTTGAATTTAGCGGAGATGAGCAGTTCTTC
>TRBV7-8|TRBD1|TRBJ1-6|.
CASSLVRTGFDSPLHF
TGTGCCAGCAGCTTAGTCAGGACAGGGTTTGATTCACCCCTCCACTTT
>TRBV27|.|TRBJ2-2|.
CASTPAQLTGELFF
TGTGCCAGCACTCCAGCCCAGCTCACCGGGGAGCTGTTTTTT
>TRBV27|TRBD1|TRBJ1-2|.
CASSFRTGVEYTF
TGTGCCAGCAGTTTTCGGACAGGGGTTGAATACACCTTC
>TRBV30|TRBD1|TRBJ1-5|.
CAWSRRGFRNQPQHF
TGTGCCTGGAGCCGCAGGGGGTTCCGTAATCAGCCCCAGCATTTT
>TRBV5-6|.|TRBJ1-2|.
CASSSRTVANYGYTF
TGTGCCAGCAGCTCCCGGACAGTAGCTAACTATGGCTACACCTTC
>TRBV18|TRBD1|TRBJ2-6|few
CASSLGQDRSGANVLTF
TGTGCCAGCTCACTGGGACAGGACCGCTCTGGGGCCAACGTCCTGACTTTC
>TRBV29-1|TRBD1|TRBJ2-6|many
CSVSGTGGSGANVLTF
TGCAGCGTCTCCGGGACAGGAGGCTCTGGGGCCAACGTCCTGACTTTC
>TRBV7-2|TRBD2|TRBJ2-7|few
CASSPNLGGIEQYF
TGTGCCAGCAGCCCGAACTTGGGAGGGATCGAGCAGTACTTC
>TRBV2|TRBD1|TRBJ1-2|.
CASSRQGDNGYTF
TGTGCCAGCTCTAGACAGGGGGACAATGGCTACACCTTC
>TRBV5-1|.|TRBJ2-1|.
CASAYGDRNEQFF
TGCGCCAGTGCGTATGGGGATCGGAATGAGCAGTTCTTC
>TRBV6-6|.|TRBJ1-2|.
CASSYLDGNYGYTF
TGTGCCAGCAGTTACCTAGACGGGAACTATGGCTACACCTTC
>TRBV29-1|TRBD1|TRBJ1-2|.
CSVTGRTNYGYTF
TGCAGCGTGACAGGGAGAACTAACTATGGCTACACCTTC
>TRBV15|TRBD1|TRBJ2-3|.
CATSREGQGPTDTQYF
TGTGCCACCAGCAGAGAGGGACAGGGGCCCACAGATACGCAGTATTTT
>TRBV4-3|.|TRBJ2-3|.
CASSQDLQTDTQYF
TGCGCCAGCAGCCAAGATTTACAGACAGATACGCAGTATTTT
>TRBV30|TRBD1|TRBJ1-1|.
CAWMGQLNTEAFF
TGTGCCTGGATGGGACAGCTGAACACTGAAGCTTTCTTT